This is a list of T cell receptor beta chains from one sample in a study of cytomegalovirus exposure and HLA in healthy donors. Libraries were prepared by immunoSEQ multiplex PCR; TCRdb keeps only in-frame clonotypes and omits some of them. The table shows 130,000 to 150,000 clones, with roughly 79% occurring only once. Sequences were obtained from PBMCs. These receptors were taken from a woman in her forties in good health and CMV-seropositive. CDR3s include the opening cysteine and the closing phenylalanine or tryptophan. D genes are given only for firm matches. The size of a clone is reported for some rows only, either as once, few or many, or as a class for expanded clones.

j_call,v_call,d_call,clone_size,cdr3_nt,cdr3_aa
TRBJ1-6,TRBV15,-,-,TGTGCCACCAGTTCGGGGATGGGAGCCCTCCACTTT,CATSSGMGALHF
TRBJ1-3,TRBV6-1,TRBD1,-,TGTGCCAGCAGTATCCGGGACAGGCTCGTCACCATATATTTT,CASSIRDRLVTIYF
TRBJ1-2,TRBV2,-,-,TGTGCCAGCAGTGAAGCGCGGTCAGGGAATGGCTACACCTTC,CASSEARSGNGYTF
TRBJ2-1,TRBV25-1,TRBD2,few,TGTGCCAGCAGTGGGGGTAGCGGGGGCATGGGGTACAATGAGCAGTTCTTC,CASSGGSGGMGYNEQFF
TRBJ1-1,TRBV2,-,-,TGTGCCAGCAGTGAAGTGGGGGGATGGTCTGAAGCTTTCTTT,CASSEVGGWSEAFF
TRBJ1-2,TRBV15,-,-,TGTGCCACCAGCAGAGGGGAGTCAGGTCCTAATAACTATGGCTACACCTTC,CATSRGESGPNNYGYTF
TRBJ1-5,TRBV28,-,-,TGTGCCAGCAGAGCAGGCCAGCCCCAGCATTTT,CASRAGQPQHF
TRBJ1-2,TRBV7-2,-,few,TGTGCCAGCAGCTTACCCCAGTGGTACGCTAACTATGGCTACACCTTC,CASSLPQWYANYGYTF
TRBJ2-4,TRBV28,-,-,TGTGCCAGCAGTTTAAGGGGCCTAGCCAAAAACATTCAGTACTTC,CASSLRGLAKNIQYF
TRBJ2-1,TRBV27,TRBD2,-,TGTGCCAGCAGTTTCGCGGGGGGGCGGGAGGAGCAGTTCTTC,CASSFAGGREEQFF
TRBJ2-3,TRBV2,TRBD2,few,TGTGCCAGCAGTGTGGGACTAGCGGGGGGGGGCGGGGATACGCAGTATTTT,CASSVGLAGGGGDTQYF
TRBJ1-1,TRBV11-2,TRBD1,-,TGTGCCAGCAGCCCCAAACTCAGGGGACAGGGATGGGGTAACACTGAAGCTTTCTTT,CASSPKLRGQGWGNTEAFF
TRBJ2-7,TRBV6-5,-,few,TGTGCCAGCAGGATCGCAGGTTCCTACGAGCAGTACTTC,CASRIAGSYEQYF
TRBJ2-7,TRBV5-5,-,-,TGTGCCAGCAGCCCGGCGAGGGAGCAGTACTTC,CASSPAREQYF
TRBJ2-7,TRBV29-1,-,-,TGCAGCGTTGAAGTCAGGGTGAGGCCCTACGAGCAGTACTTC,CSVEVRVRPYEQYF
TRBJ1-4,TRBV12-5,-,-,TGTGCTAGCGGTCGGGGGGCGCTGGCTAATGAAAAACTGTTTTTT,CASGRGALANEKLFF
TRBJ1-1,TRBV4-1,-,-,TGCGCCAGCAGCCAAGTCCAGCAGGGAGGTGAAGCTTTCTTT,CASSQVQQGGEAFF
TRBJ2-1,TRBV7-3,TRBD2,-,TGTGCCAGCAGCTTAAACAGCGGGGGGGCAAGTGAGCAGTTCTTC,CASSLNSGGASEQFF
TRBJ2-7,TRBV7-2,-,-,TGTGCCAGCAGCTTCGCCGGGAGCAGCTACGAGCAGTACTTC,CASSFAGSSYEQYF
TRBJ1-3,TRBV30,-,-,TGTGCCTGGAGTATGGGGCTGGGAAACACCATATATTTT,CAWSMGLGNTIYF
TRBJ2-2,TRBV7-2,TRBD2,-,TGTGCCAGCAGCCCGGAGGGGTTTGAGCGGGGGTTCACCGGGGAGCTGTTTTTT,CASSPEGFERGFTGELFF
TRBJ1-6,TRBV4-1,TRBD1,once,TGCGCCAGCAGCCCCGAGGACAGGGTCTCTTCACCCCTCCACTTT,CASSPEDRVSSPLHF
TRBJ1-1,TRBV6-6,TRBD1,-,TGTGCCAGCAGCCAACAGGGGCGGACTGAAGCTTTCTTT,CASSQQGRTEAFF
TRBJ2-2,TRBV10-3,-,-,TGTGCCATCAGTGAACAGGGCGGCGGGGAGCTGTTTTTT,CAISEQGGGELFF
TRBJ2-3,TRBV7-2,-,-,TGTGCCAGCAGCTTAGGGTCGGGGGGCGGCACAGATACGCAGTATTTT,CASSLGSGGGTDTQYF
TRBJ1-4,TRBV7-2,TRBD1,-,TGTGCCAGCAGCCACCGGGGGACAGGGGGGGCTGCAACTAATGAAAAACTGTTTTTT,CASSHRGTGGAATNEKLFF
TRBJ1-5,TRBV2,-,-,TGTGCCAGCAGTGTAGTAAATCAGCCCCAGCATTTT,CASSVVNQPQHF
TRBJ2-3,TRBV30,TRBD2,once,TGTGCCTACAATACTAGAGCGGGGGGCCCCACAGATACGCAGTATTTT,CAYNTRAGGPTDTQYF
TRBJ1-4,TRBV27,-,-,TGTGCCAGCAGTTTGGGTACGACAGGCGGAGAAAAACTGTTTTTT,CASSLGTTGGEKLFF
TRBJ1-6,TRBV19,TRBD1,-,TGTGCCAGTAGCCAATCACAGGGGAATTCACCCCTCCACTTT,CASSQSQGNSPLHF
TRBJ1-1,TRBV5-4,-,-,TGTGCCAGCAGCTTGGTCGGGTGCGCGAACACTGAAGCTTTCTTT,CASSLVGCANTEAFF
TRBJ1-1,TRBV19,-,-,TGTGCCAGTAGTTATAGTGGGGGAGGGCATGCTTTCTTT,CASSYSGGGHAFF
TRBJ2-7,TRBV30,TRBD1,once,TGTGCCTGGAGTTCAGGGACAGGGTCCTACGAGCAGTACTTC,CAWSSGTGSYEQYF
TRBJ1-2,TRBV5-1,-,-,TGCGCCAGCAGCTTAATACAGGGCGATGGCTACACCTTC,CASSLIQGDGYTF
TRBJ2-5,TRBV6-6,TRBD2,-,TGTGCCAGCACCGATAGGACTAGCGGGGGTGAGACCCAGTACTTC,CASTDRTSGGETQYF
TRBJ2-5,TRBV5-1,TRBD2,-,TGCGCCAGCAGCTTGGATGCCGCGGGGGGCAAAGAGACCCAGTACTTC,CASSLDAAGGKETQYF
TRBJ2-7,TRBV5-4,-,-,TGTGCCAGCAGTATCGAGGGTGTGGTTTACGAGCAGTACTTC,CASSIEGVVYEQYF
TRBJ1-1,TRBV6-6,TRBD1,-,TGTGCCAGCAGCAAACAGGGGGCGACTTTCCCTGAAGCTTTCTTT,CASSKQGATFPEAFF